The clone carrying this T cell receptor beta chain was found many times. Its specificity is unknown. This sample was included in a study of breast tumors, draining lymph nodes, adjacent tissues. Broader study findings: Most tumor T cells seemingly derive from lymph node, then expand in tumor. Tumors had less TCR diversity than lymph nodes, more than nontumor tissue.

TCRdb reprocessed the multiplex PCR reads via MiXCR and lists one record per CDR3 protein. The sample contains some 83,000 distinct CDR3 sequences, approximately 19% of which appear only once. Breast cancer patients provided tissue from their axillary draining lymph nodes. V was trimmed by 7 bases and J by 8 bases, leaving 20 bases between them. The CDR3 runs to 14 residues. The germline V gene encodes CDR1 SGHVS and CDR2 FQNEAQ. The clonotype originates from a female donor with breast cancer. Some clones in this sample may be carry-over from other donors' samples. Sequencing was done on a sample of axillary lymph node tissue. The chain couples TRBV7-8 to TRBJ1-2, with D unclear. CDR3 DNA: TGTGCCAGCAACGCTCCGGGATCCGGTTCGGGCTACACCTTC. Its translation is CASNAPGSGSGYTF.